A selection of T cell receptor beta chains follows, all from one sample in a study of shared clonotypes between healthy human individuals. Measured with immunoSEQ multiplex PCR; TCRdb has only the in-frame clones, and not every one. The sample holds under 2,000,000 clones; about 94% are singletons and the top ten take roughly 1%. The sequencing input was naive CD8+ T cells sorted from blood. The receptors were gathered from a man aged 18 to 29 in good health. The CDR3 runs from the conserved cysteine through the conserved F or W. D genes are given only for firm matches. Size tells how often a clone was seen (once, few, many) or the class of an expanded clone, and some rows leave it out.

v_gene: TRBV7-2
j_gene: TRBJ2-7
abundance: .
d_gene: TRBD2
CDR3aa: CASSSIGTSGNEQYF
CDR3nt: TGTGCCAGCAGCTCTATAGGGACTAGCGGGAACGAGCAGTACTTC

v_gene: TRBV10-3
j_gene: TRBJ2-7
abundance: .
d_gene: .
CDR3aa: CAISESLTMGEQYF
CDR3nt: TGTGCCATCAGTGAGTCTTTGACTATGGGAGAGCAGTACTTC

v_gene: TRBV27
j_gene: TRBJ1-1
abundance: .
d_gene: .
CDR3aa: CASSLGRKNTEAFF
CDR3nt: TGTGCCAGCAGTTTAGGGCGGAAGAACACTGAAGCTTTCTTT

v_gene: TRBV28
j_gene: TRBJ2-7
abundance: .
d_gene: .
CDR3aa: CASSLTGESYEQYF
CDR3nt: TGTGCCAGCAGTTTAACGGGGGAATCCTACGAGCAGTACTTC

v_gene: TRBV19
j_gene: TRBJ2-1
abundance: .
d_gene: .
CDR3aa: CASKVGTGTNEQFF
CDR3nt: TGTGCCAGTAAAGTCGGGACTGGTACCAATGAGCAGTTCTTC

v_gene: TRBV27
j_gene: TRBJ2-7
abundance: .
d_gene: .
CDR3aa: CASSLNRAHEQYF
CDR3nt: TGTGCCAGCAGCCTCAACAGGGCCCACGAGCAGTACTTC

v_gene: TRBV7-8
j_gene: TRBJ2-2
abundance: .
d_gene: .
CDR3aa: CASSKDTEQGYTGELFF
CDR3nt: TGTGCCAGCAGCAAGGATACGGAACAGGGTTACACCGGGGAGCTGTTTTTT

v_gene: TRBV18
j_gene: TRBJ2-4
abundance: .
d_gene: TRBD1
CDR3aa: CASSPPQGAAENIQYF
CDR3nt: TGTGCCAGCTCACCGCCACAGGGGGCCGCGGAGAACATTCAGTACTTC

v_gene: TRBV27
j_gene: TRBJ2-7
abundance: .
d_gene: TRBD2
CDR3aa: CASSSPLGSGAYEQYF
CDR3nt: TGTGCCAGCAGTTCGCCATTGGGTAGCGGGGCCTACGAGCAGTACTTC

v_gene: TRBV19
j_gene: TRBJ2-7
abundance: .
d_gene: TRBD1
CDR3aa: CASSMGQGYYEQYF
CDR3nt: TGTGCCAGTAGTATGGGACAGGGTTACTACGAGCAGTACTTC

v_gene: TRBV14
j_gene: TRBJ1-3
abundance: .
d_gene: .
CDR3aa: CASSPWDTLESTIYF
CDR3nt: TGTGCCAGCAGCCCCTGGGACACCCTGGAATCCACCATATATTTT

v_gene: TRBV5-4
j_gene: TRBJ2-1
abundance: .
d_gene: .
CDR3aa: CASSLSLGEQFF
CDR3nt: TGTGCCAGCAGCTTGTCTCTTGGTGAGCAGTTCTTC

v_gene: TRBV2
j_gene: TRBJ2-7
abundance: once
d_gene: .
CDR3aa: CASSETGEQYF
CDR3nt: TGTGCCAGCAGCGAGACCGGGGAGCAGTACTTC

v_gene: TRBV30
j_gene: TRBJ2-1
abundance: .
d_gene: TRBD2
CDR3aa: CAWSGSGRRNEQFF
CDR3nt: TGTGCCTGGAGTGGAAGCGGGAGGAGGAATGAGCAGTTCTTC

v_gene: TRBV27
j_gene: TRBJ2-1
abundance: .
d_gene: TRBD2
CDR3aa: CASSLRLAGGNEQFF
CDR3nt: TGTGCCAGCAGTTTACGACTAGCGGGAGGTAATGAGCAGTTCTTC

v_gene: TRBV14
j_gene: TRBJ2-1
abundance: .
d_gene: .
CDR3aa: CASSPGYNEQFF
CDR3nt: TGTGCCAGCAGCCCCGGGTACAATGAGCAGTTCTTC

v_gene: TRBV7-9
j_gene: TRBJ2-1
abundance: .
d_gene: .
CDR3aa: CASSLGSGVDNEQFF
CDR3nt: TGTGCCAGCAGCTTGGGATCAGGGGTGGACAATGAGCAGTTCTTC

v_gene: TRBV7-9
j_gene: TRBJ2-7
abundance: .
d_gene: .
CDR3aa: CASSHDRTSYEQYF
CDR3nt: TGTGCCAGCAGCCACGACAGGACTTCCTACGAGCAGTACTTC

v_gene: TRBV14
j_gene: TRBJ2-7
abundance: .
d_gene: .
CDR3aa: CASSANYEQYF
CDR3nt: TGTGCCAGCAGCGCTAACTACGAGCAGTACTTC

v_gene: TRBV28
j_gene: TRBJ1-6
abundance: .
d_gene: .
CDR3aa: CASSLTGNNSPLHF
CDR3nt: TGTGCCAGCAGCCTCACAGGGAATAATTCACCCCTCCACTTT

v_gene: TRBV2
j_gene: TRBJ2-1
abundance: .
d_gene: .
CDR3aa: CASRTGYNEQFF
CDR3nt: TGTGCCAGCAGGACCGGTTACAATGAGCAGTTCTTC

v_gene: TRBV27
j_gene: TRBJ1-2
abundance: .
d_gene: TRBD1
CDR3aa: CASSLSGGSGYTF
CDR3nt: TGTGCCAGCAGTTTATCAGGGGGCAGTGGCTACACCTTC

v_gene: TRBV4-1
j_gene: TRBJ2-7
abundance: .
d_gene: TRBD1
CDR3aa: CASSQIETGAYEQYF
CDR3nt: TGCGCCAGCAGCCAAATTGAGACAGGGGCCTACGAGCAGTACTTC

v_gene: TRBV7-6
j_gene: TRBJ1-1
abundance: .
d_gene: .
CDR3aa: CASSLDDEDTEAFF
CDR3nt: TGTGCCAGCAGCTTAGACGACGAAGACACTGAAGCTTTCTTT

v_gene: TRBV9
j_gene: TRBJ2-1
abundance: .
d_gene: TRBD2
CDR3aa: CASSVEAGGITNNEQFF
CDR3nt: TGTGCCAGCAGCGTAGAAGCGGGAGGGATTACAAACAATGAGCAGTTCTTC

v_gene: TRBV5-4
j_gene: TRBJ2-2
abundance: .
d_gene: TRBD2
CDR3aa: CASSLFRGGAGGELFF
CDR3nt: TGTGCCAGCAGCTTGTTCCGCGGGGGGGCCGGCGGGGAGCTGTTTTTT

v_gene: TRBV27
j_gene: TRBJ2-2
abundance: .
d_gene: .
CDR3aa: CAVRRGTTGELFF
CDR3nt: TGTGCCGTCAGGAGGGGAACCACCGGGGAGCTGTTTTTT

v_gene: TRBV19
j_gene: TRBJ2-1
abundance: once
d_gene: .
CDR3aa: CASSLFADSYNEQFF
CDR3nt: TGTGCCAGTAGCCTTTTTGCGGATTCCTACAATGAGCAGTTCTTC

v_gene: TRBV5-4
j_gene: TRBJ1-3
abundance: .
d_gene: TRBD1
CDR3aa: CASSSTWEGGNTIYF
CDR3nt: TGTGCCAGCAGCTCTACGTGGGAAGGGGGCAACACCATATATTTT

v_gene: TRBV5-6
j_gene: TRBJ2-5
abundance: .
d_gene: .
CDR3aa: CASSMGLQETQYF
CDR3nt: TGTGCCAGCAGTATGGGACTCCAAGAGACCCAGTACTTC

v_gene: TRBV28
j_gene: TRBJ1-5
abundance: .
d_gene: .
CDR3aa: CASSPRQSGFGDQPQHF
CDR3nt: TGTGCCAGCAGCCCCCGACAGTCAGGTTTTGGGGATCAGCCCCAGCATTTT

v_gene: TRBV7-6
j_gene: TRBJ2-6
abundance: .
d_gene: .
CDR3aa: CASSVGEFSGANVLTF
CDR3nt: TGTGCCAGCAGCGTAGGGGAGTTTTCCGGGGCCAACGTCCTGACTTTC

v_gene: TRBV5-1
j_gene: TRBJ1-1
abundance: .
d_gene: .
CDR3aa: CASSLFSVQGNTEAFF
CDR3nt: TGCGCCAGCAGCTTGTTTTCTGTTCAGGGGAACACTGAAGCTTTCTTT

v_gene: TRBV4-3
j_gene: TRBJ1-2
abundance: .
d_gene: .
CDR3aa: CASSQAGARGYTF
CDR3nt: TGCGCCAGCAGCCAAGCGGGGGCGAGGGGCTACACCTTC

v_gene: TRBV4-1
j_gene: TRBJ1-6
abundance: .
d_gene: .
CDR3aa: CASSQGGGSNSPLHF
CDR3nt: TGCGCCAGCAGCCAAGGAGGGGGAAGTAATTCACCCCTCCACTTT

v_gene: TRBV28
j_gene: TRBJ1-1
abundance: .
d_gene: .
CDR3aa: CASGSLLYTEAFF
CDR3nt: TGTGCCAGCGGGAGCCTTTTGTACACTGAAGCTTTCTTT

v_gene: TRBV28
j_gene: TRBJ2-6
abundance: .
d_gene: .
CDR3aa: CASSLSPPRSGANVLTF
CDR3nt: TGTGCCAGCAGTTTAAGTCCGCCTCGCTCTGGGGCCAACGTCCTGACTTTC

v_gene: TRBV9
j_gene: TRBJ2-1
abundance: .
d_gene: .
CDR3aa: CASSAPESRGATNEQFF
CDR3nt: TGTGCCAGCAGCGCCCCGGAGAGTAGGGGGGCTACCAATGAGCAGTTCTTC

v_gene: TRBV20-1
j_gene: TRBJ2-1
abundance: .
d_gene: .
CDR3aa: CSAPDMNEQFF
CDR3nt: TGCAGTGCACCAGATATGAATGAGCAGTTCTTC

v_gene: TRBV7-8
j_gene: TRBJ2-3
abundance: .
d_gene: .
CDR3aa: CASSLGRGRLTDTQYF
CDR3nt: TGTGCCAGCAGCCTGGGCCGGGGGAGACTCACAGATACGCAGTATTTT

v_gene: TRBV4-1
j_gene: TRBJ1-3
abundance: .
d_gene: TRBD1
CDR3aa: CASSPRQGSGVGNTIYF
CDR3nt: TGCGCCAGCAGCCCAAGACAGGGGAGTGGGGTAGGAAACACCATATATTTT

v_gene: TRBV7-9
j_gene: TRBJ2-3
abundance: .
d_gene: .
CDR3aa: CASSETGLTTDTQYF
CDR3nt: TGTGCCAGCAGCGAGACGGGACTCACCACAGATACGCAGTATTTT

v_gene: TRBV4-1
j_gene: TRBJ2-7
abundance: .
d_gene: TRBD1
CDR3aa: CASSQGETGSHEQYF
CDR3nt: TGCGCCAGCAGCCAGGGGGAGACAGGGAGCCACGAGCAGTACTTC